This TCR beta chain was identified in a study of blood T cell repertoires in COVID-19 (dated by TCRdb to about 2020). With respect to the entire study: Samples from collaborators originated in the United States, Italy and Spain and spanned both the acute and convalescent phases of COVID-19. The material from the prospective study consisted of cDNA or gDNA derived from T cells, B-cell-depleted T cells, or PBMCs. The dataset comprised deeply sampled blood TCRbeta repertoires from subjects exposed to, actively infected with, or recovered from COVID-19. The repertoires were released in a freely available public database intended as a resource for research on the immune response to SARS-CoV-2. The samples were drawn from the first 160 participants of the ongoing ImmuneRACE study and from 950 to 1,500 subjects provided by 6 global collaborators. The sample metadata nearly always contained a de-identified subject ID, COVID-19 status, age in years and sex. HLA class I and class II types, where available, came from metadata supplied by the sample provider rather than from assay-based typing.

A word on this clone: Its binding antigen is unknown. One base away there is no much larger clone; base qualities are not given.

TCRbeta CDR3 regions were amplified from genomic DNA by means of the immunoSEQ Assay, a bias-controlled multiplex PCR. Processing in the source paper ran as follows. The number of nucleated cells in each sample was estimated from the amplification of reference gene primers within the assay. Sequence reads were collapsed and filtered to measure the absolute abundance of every unique TCRbeta CDR3 rearrangement. Productive Simpson clonality was computed per sample as the square root of Simpson's diversity index over productive rearrangements. What TCRdb holds here is the immuneACCESS table cut down to in-frame rearrangements. Part of the clones is not present; checked against another copy, under half of the missing clones reflect an unresolved V gene, and the others are unexplained. V, J and clone size are those of that table, while D and trimming were read from the DNA. This sample has hundreds of thousands of clones in its table, and 86% of those were observed once. The top ten constitute under 1.5% of the sample.

Reading from cysteine to phenylalanine, the CDR3 counts 14 amino acids. The retained sequence is limited to the CDR3, 42 bases, with the frame set at the first base. The collaborating institutions used their own protocols to collect whole blood in K2EDTA tubes. For TCRbeta analysis, collaborators shipped samples as frozen whole blood, isolated PBMCs, or DNA extracted from either of those sample types. The research as a whole found: The amount of clinical and demographic metadata varied by source and participant and was provided uncurated.

Sequenced input: peripheral blood. The receptor's source is a woman aged 25-40 years with active or convalescent COVID-19. The sequence joins TRBV21-1 to TRBJ1-4. TRBV21-1 is listed as a pseudogene. CDR3 reads: CASSITGEGEKLFF. The sequenced DNA is TGTGCCAGCAGCATTACGGGGGAGGGAGAAAAACTGTTTTTT.